These 15 T cell receptor beta chains were sequenced from one sample in a study of response to subunit inactivated influenza vaccine. One entry per CDR3 protein, called by TCRdb with MiXCR from the RT-PCR reads. Of some 540,000 distinct CDR3 sequences listed, approximately 24% are singletons. This sample was shared with a second study, whose subject was T cells expressing NK-cell markers. That work states: A 5'RACE template switching approach incorporating UMIs was used to make TCR beta cDNA.

The sample here was CD4+ T cells sorted from PBMCs, taken about 13 days after vaccination. Receptor source: a man aged 50-60 years who received an inactivated influenza vaccine.

The chain links TRBV6-1 to TRBJ2-7; 7 bases are a match to TRBD1. Per germline, CDR1 MNHNS and CDR2 SASEGT. This CDR3 spans 12 amino acids. With 10 bases clipped from V and 2 bases from J, the junction kept 5 bases outside the gene matches. The CDR3 region is CAIDRATYEQYF. CDR3 DNA: TGTGCCATAGACAGGGCGACCTACGAGCAGTACTTC.

This clonotype was recorded at least ten times. The chain joins TRBV4-3 to TRBJ2-1, with D perhaps matching TRBD2 (6 bases). The CDR3 extends over 16 amino acids. Germline V gene lookup returns CDR1 LGHNA and CDR2 YSLEER. V shed 4 bases and J shed 5 bases, with 18 bases lying between them. The CDR3 nucleotides are TGCGCCAGCAGCCCGCAGGCTAGCGCCATAAACAATGAGCAGTTCTTC. The encoded protein is CASSPQASAINNEQFF.

This chain joins TRBV12-3 or TRBV12-4 and TRBJ2-2; D is ambiguous. CDR3 size: 14 residues. V lost 8 bases, J lost 0 bases, and 10 bases lay in between. CDR3 sequence (DNA): TGTGCCAGCCTATTGTGGGCGAACACCGGGGAGCTGTTTTTT. It yields the protein CASLLWANTGELFF.

This sequence joins TRBV11-1 and TRBJ2-4; D may correspond to TRBD1 or TRBD2 (5 bases each). Trimming pared 5 bases from V and 6 bases from J, leaving 11 bases between. This CDR3 has 13 amino acids. Germline values: CDR1 SGHAT, CDR2 FQDESV (reference sequence). DNA for the CDR3: TGTGCCAGCAGCCATCCGGGGCTAAACATTCAGTACTTC. Translating it yields CASSHPGLNIQYF.

The chain couples TRBV20-1 to TRBJ1-4; the D is unclear. Trimming stripped 2 bases from V and 6 bases from J, with 4 bases between. The CDR3 sequence is 11 residues long. The germline V gene encodes CDR1 DFQATT and CDR2 SNEGSKA (reference sequence). Written as DNA, the CDR3 is TGCAGTGCTAGACTCGATGAAAAACTGTTTTTT. Translation gives CSARLDEKLFF.

V and J are TRBV12-3 or TRBV12-4 and TRBJ2-7, with 7 bases that match TRBD2. V gave up 6 bases and J gave up 0 bases; unmatched junction bases: 8. The CDR3 covers 15 residues. The CDR3 DNA is TGTGCCAGCAGGCTAATAGCGGGTCTCTCCTACGAGCAGTACTTC. It codes for CASRLIAGLSYEQYF.

This clonotype was picked up a small number of times. V gene TRBV5-1 combines with J gene TRBJ2-7; TRBD1 matches 11 bases. With V trimmed by 0 bases and J by 7 bases, 6 bases remained unmatched. The CDR3 is made up of 15 amino acids. Germline CDR1 is SGHRS and CDR2 is YFSETQ. For the CDR3, the DNA is TGCGCCAGCAGCTTGGCGAGGACAGGGGGCGATGAGCAGTACTTC. Protein sequence: CASSLARTGGDEQYF.

V gene TRBV7-2 combines with J gene TRBJ2-7; D ambiguous. V lost 6 bases, J lost 3 bases, and 15 bases lay in between. Per the germline V gene, CDR1 is SGHTA and CDR2 is FQGNSA. The CDR3 totals 14 residues. The CDR3 here is CASRPSRMIYEQYF. CDR3 DNA: TGTGCCAGCAGACCCTCTCGGATGATCTACGAGCAGTACTTC.

The table lists this clonotype with a count of one. A read error may produce the germline difference seen at one junction end. The V gene is TRBV7-9, the J gene TRBJ2-5; D unclear. The CDR3 runs to 12 residues. Germline assignment: CDR1 SEHNR and CDR2 FQNEAQ (reference sequence). CDR3 protein: CPSTWGQETQYF. DNA of the CDR3: TGTCCCAGCACCTGGGGCCAAGAGACCCAGTACTTC.

This clonotype appeared a few times. This chain uses TRBV11-2 with TRBJ2-1, with 14 nucleotides matching TRBD2. The CDR3 spans 19 residues. Germline CDR1 SGHAT, CDR2 FQNNGV. With V trimmed by 5 bases and J by 7 bases, 16 bases remained unmatched. CDR3 sequence: CASSTGLAGDPFPTNEQFF. CDR3 DNA: TGTGCCAGCAGCACGGGACTAGCGGGGGACCCTTTCCCTACAAATGAGCAGTTCTTC.

This clonotype was picked up a small number of times. The genes are TRBV4-3 and TRBJ1-6; possibly TRBD1 for D (5 bases). Per the germline V gene, CDR1 is LGHNA and CDR2 is YSLEER. Trimming cost V 0 bases and J 9 bases, with 18 bases left between them. This CDR3 spans 17 amino acids. The CDR3 loop is CASSQDWGFGTISPLHF. DNA of the CDR3: TGCGCCAGCAGCCAAGATTGGGGTTTCGGGACCATTTCACCCCTCCACTTT.

This CDR3 is CSATPLTAASYEQYF. CDR3 nucleotide sequence: TGCAGTGCTACCCCCTTGACAGCGGCCTCCTACGAGCAGTACTTC. The chain recombines TRBV20-1 with TRBJ2-7; the D call may be TRBD1 or TRBD2 (5 bases each). The CDR3 has 15 residues. Per germline, CDR1 DFQATT and CDR2 SNEGSKA (reference sequence). Trimming cost V 4 bases and J 0 bases, with 16 bases left between them.

The chain carries TRBV11-2 and TRBJ2-6; the D is unclear. This CDR3 is built from 15 residues. CDR1 is SGHAT, CDR2 FQNNGV, per germline. Trimming cost V 0 bases and J 3 bases, with 6 bases left between them. Written as DNA, the CDR3 is TGTGCCAGCAGCTTAGAGGGTTATGGGGCCAACGTCCTGACTTTC. Protein sequence: CASSLEGYGANVLTF. Using reference TRBV11-2 and TRBJ2-6 for the parts outside the CDR3, the full variable domain is EAGVAQSPRYKIIEKRQSVAFWCNPISGHATLYWYQQILGQGPKLLIQFQNNGVVDDSQLPKDRFSAERLKGVDSTLKIQPAKLEDSAVYLCASSLEGYGANVLTFGAGSRLTVL.

This clonotype was picked up a small number of times. This chain connects TRBV4-2 to TRBJ1-6; 9 bases agree with TRBD1. This CDR3 comprises 15 residues. Germline CDR1 LGHNA, CDR2 YNFKEQ. With 0 bases clipped from V and 10 bases from J, the junction kept 4 bases outside the gene matches. The CDR3 loop is CASSQEGQGLSPLHF. CDR3 in DNA: TGTGCCAGCAGCCAAGAGGGACAGGGATTATCACCCCTCCACTTT.

This rearrangement joins TRBV6-1 to TRBJ2-5, with 8 bases fitting TRBD2. Trimming at V came to 6 bases and at J to 5 bases, leaving 17 bases not matched to a gene. The V gene's germline CDR1 is MNHNS and CDR2 SASEGT. The CDR3 has 17 amino acids. The CDR3 loop reads CASRRNVGTSGYETQYF. The CDR3 nucleotides are TGTGCCAGCAGACGCAATGTAGGGACTAGTGGCTACGAGACCCAGTACTTC.